This T cell receptor (beta chain) was identified during a study of read filtering for tumor transcriptome and immune sequencing. This library used about 400 ng RNA and molecular barcoded adaptors spanning alpha/delta and beta/gamma chains. TCRdb independently ran MiXCR on the reads; one entry per CDR3 protein. This table has approximately 65,000 distinct CDR3 sequences, roughly 14% appearing once. V shed 0 bases and J shed 1 base, with 9 bases lying between them. This CDR3 region has 15 residues. Germline V gene sequence: CDR1 MNHEY, CDR2 SMNVEV (reference sequence). The sequencing input was a population of CD138-negative cells sorted from bone marrow. This receptor was identified in a donor at least 40 years old with multiple myeloma. V and J are TRBV27 and TRBJ2-5; D is perhaps TRBD1 or TRBD2 (5 bases each). CDR3 residues: CASSLSRGVQETQYF. CDR3 sequence (DNA): TGTGCCAGCAGTTTATCAAGGGGAGTCCAAGAGACCCAGTACTTC.